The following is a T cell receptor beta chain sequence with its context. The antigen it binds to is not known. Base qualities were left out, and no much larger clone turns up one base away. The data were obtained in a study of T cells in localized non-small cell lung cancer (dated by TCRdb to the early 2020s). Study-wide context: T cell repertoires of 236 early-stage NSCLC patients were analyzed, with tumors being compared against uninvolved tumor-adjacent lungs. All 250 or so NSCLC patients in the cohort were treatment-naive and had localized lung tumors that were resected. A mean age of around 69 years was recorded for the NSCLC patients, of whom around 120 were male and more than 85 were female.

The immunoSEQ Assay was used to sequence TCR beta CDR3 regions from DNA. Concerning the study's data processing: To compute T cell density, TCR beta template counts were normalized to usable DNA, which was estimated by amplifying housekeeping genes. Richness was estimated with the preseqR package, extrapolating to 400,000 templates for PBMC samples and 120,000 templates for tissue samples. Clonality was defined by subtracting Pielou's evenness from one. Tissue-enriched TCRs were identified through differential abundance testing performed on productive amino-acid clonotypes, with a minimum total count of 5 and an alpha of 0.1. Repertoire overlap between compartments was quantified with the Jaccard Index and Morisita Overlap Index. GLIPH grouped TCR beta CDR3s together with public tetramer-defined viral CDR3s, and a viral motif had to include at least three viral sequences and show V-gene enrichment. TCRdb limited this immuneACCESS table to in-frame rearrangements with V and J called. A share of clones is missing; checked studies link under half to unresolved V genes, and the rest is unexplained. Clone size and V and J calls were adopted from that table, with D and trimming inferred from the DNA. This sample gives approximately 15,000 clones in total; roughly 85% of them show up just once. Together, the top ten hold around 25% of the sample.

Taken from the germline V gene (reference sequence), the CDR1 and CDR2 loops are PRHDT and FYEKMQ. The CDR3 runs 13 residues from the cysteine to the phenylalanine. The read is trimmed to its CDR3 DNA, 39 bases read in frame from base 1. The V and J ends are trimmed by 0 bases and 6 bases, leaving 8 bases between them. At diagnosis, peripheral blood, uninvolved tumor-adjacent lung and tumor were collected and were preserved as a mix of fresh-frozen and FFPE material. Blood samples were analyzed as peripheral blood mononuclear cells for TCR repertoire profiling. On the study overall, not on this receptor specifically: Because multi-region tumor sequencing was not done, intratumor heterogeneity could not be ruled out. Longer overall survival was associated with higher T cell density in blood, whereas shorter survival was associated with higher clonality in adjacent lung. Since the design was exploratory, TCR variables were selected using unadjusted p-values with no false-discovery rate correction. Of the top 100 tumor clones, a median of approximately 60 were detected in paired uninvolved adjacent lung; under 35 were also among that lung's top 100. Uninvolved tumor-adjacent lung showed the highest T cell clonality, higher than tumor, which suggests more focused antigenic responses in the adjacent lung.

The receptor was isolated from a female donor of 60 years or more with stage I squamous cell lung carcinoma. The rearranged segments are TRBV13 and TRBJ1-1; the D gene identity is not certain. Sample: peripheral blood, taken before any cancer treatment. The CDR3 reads CASSLGLAPEAFF. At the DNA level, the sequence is TGTGCCAGCAGCTTAGGTTTGGCCCCTGAAGCTTTCTTT. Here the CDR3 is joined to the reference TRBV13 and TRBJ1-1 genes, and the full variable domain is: AAGVIQSPRHLIKEKRETATLKCYPIPRHDTVYWYQQGPGQDPQFLISFYEKMQSDKGSIPDRFSAQQFSDYHSELNMSSLELGDSALYFCASSLGLAPEAFFGQGTRLTVV.